Shown below are 2 T cell receptor beta chains from a single sample sequenced in a study of cytomegalovirus exposure and HLA in healthy donors. The study ran its PCR with 60 Vbeta and 13 Jbeta primers. Method: immunoSEQ multiplex PCR; TCRdb's copy keeps in-frame clones and lacks some. The table has about 95,000 clones, 75% to 85% seen once. The sequencing sample was made of PBMCs. These receptor sequences come from a woman aged 35 to 49 in good health and CMV-seronegative.

The chain recombines TRBV9 with TRBJ1-1, with TRBD1 identical over 8 bases. Trimming removed 4 bases from V and 5 bases from J; junction bases left unmatched: 10. The germline V gene encodes CDR1 SGDLS and CDR2 YYNGEE. The CDR3 is 15 residues long. In DNA, the CDR3 is TGTGCCAGCAGCCTTTCCCAGGGGGCGTTTACTGAAGCTTTCTTT. It yields the protein CASSLSQGAFTEAFF.

The chain recombines TRBV5-1 with TRBJ1-6, with 10 bases aligning to TRBD1. Unmatched junction bases numbered 5, after V lost 4 bases and J lost 7 bases. Germline lookup yields CDR1 SGHRS and CDR2 YFSETQ. The CDR3 spans 15 residues. CDR3 residues: CASSPGTGVNSPLHF. CDR3 nucleotide sequence: TGCGCCAGCAGCCCCGGGACAGGGGTAAATTCACCCCTCCACTTT.